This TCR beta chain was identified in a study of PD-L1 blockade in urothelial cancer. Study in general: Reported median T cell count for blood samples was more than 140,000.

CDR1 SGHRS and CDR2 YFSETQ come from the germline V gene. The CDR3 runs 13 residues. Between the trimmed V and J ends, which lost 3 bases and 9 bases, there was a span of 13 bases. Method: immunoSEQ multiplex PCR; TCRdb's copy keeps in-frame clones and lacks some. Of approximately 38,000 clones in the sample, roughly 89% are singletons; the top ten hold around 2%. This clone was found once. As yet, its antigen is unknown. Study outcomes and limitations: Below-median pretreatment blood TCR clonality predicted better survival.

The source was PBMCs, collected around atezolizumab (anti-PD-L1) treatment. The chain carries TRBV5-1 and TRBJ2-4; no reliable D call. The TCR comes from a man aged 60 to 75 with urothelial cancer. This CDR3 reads CASSSDSMGIQYF. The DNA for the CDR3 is TGCGCCAGCAGCTCCGACTCCATGGGCATTCAGTACTTC.